The 18 T cell receptor beta chains listed next were all sequenced from one sample in a study of blood T cell repertoires in COVID-19. Produced via immunoSEQ multiplex PCR; TCRdb's table is partial and in-frame only. The sample yields about 30,000 clones, approximately 80% seen once. Material: peripheral blood. The receptors here all came from a woman in her 70s with acute or convalescent COVID-19.

The chain employs TRBV19 and TRBJ2-4; D not certain. In germline, CDR1 is LNHDA, CDR2 SQIVND (reference sequence). The CDR3 consists of 13 residues. V lost 5 bases and J 8 bases, leaving 13 bases between the germline ends. The chain's CDR3 is CASSPNRVDIQYF. The CDR3 region has the DNA TGTGCCAGTAGTCCAAACCGGGTGGACATTCAGTACTTC.

The V gene is TRBV27, the J gene TRBJ2-7, with TRBD1 matching 8 bases. Per the germline V gene, CDR1 is MNHEY and CDR2 is SMNVEV (reference sequence). The CDR3 has 15 residues. The V segment lost 4 bases and the J segment 1 base; nucleotides outside the gene matches: 6. The CDR3 nucleotides read TGTGCCAGCAGTTCCCTTACAGGGGGTTCCTACGAGCAGTACTTC. Amino acid sequence: CASSSLTGGSYEQYF.

The rearrangement links TRBV29-1 to TRBJ2-1; 8 nucleotides agree with TRBD1. The J segment lost 0 bases and the V segment lost 7 bases, leaving 8 bases of the junction unmatched. The CDR3 has 15 residues. From germline, CDR1 is SQVTM and CDR2 ANQGSEA. CDR3 region: CSGADRGVSYNEQFF. In DNA form, the CDR3 reads TGCAGCGGAGCCGACAGGGGTGTCTCCTACAATGAGCAGTTCTTC.

The chain carries TRBV6-6 and TRBJ2-2; TRBD2 agrees at 8 bases. V trimming: 6 bases; J trimming: 1 base; junction bases outside the gene matches: 4. The CDR3 has 15 amino acids. Germline V lookup: CDR1 MNHNY, CDR2 SVGAGI (reference sequence). The CDR3 here is CASRTGTRNTGELFF. The CDR3 DNA is TGTGCCAGCAGGACCGGGACTAGGAACACCGGGGAGCTGTTTTTT.

The chain couples TRBV28 to TRBJ2-5; 10 nucleotides line up with TRBD1. The ends lost 2 bases at V and 4 bases at J; junction bases unmatched: 4. This CDR3 is built from 15 residues. CDR1 is MDHEN and CDR2 is SYDVKM in the germline V gene. The CDR3 reads CASSLPGTGVETQYF. The CDR3 DNA reads TGTGCCAGCAGTTTACCCGGGACAGGGGTAGAGACCCAGTACTTC.

The rearrangement links TRBV28 to TRBJ1-5; a weak D match, TRBD1 (5 bases). Per the germline V gene, CDR1 is MDHEN and CDR2 is SYDVKM. Trimming removed 4 bases from V and 6 bases from J, with 22 bases in between. The CDR3 is made up of 17 amino acids. CDR3 in amino acids: CASSSSLGIRRGQPQHF. CDR3 coding DNA: TGTGCCAGCAGTTCCTCCCTCGGGATCAGGAGGGGTCAGCCCCAGCATTTT.

V usage is TRBV2 and J usage is TRBJ2-4; maybe TRBD1 (7 bases). The CDR3 consists of 15 residues. Germline V CDR1 and CDR2: SNHLY, FYNNEI. V gave up 7 bases and J gave up 0 bases, with 13 bases separating them. The CDR3 is CASTGGPLAKNIQYF. In DNA form, the CDR3 reads TGTGCCAGCACAGGGGGGCCTCTAGCCAAAAACATTCAGTACTTC.

The J gene is TRBJ1-2, the V gene TRBV6-1; possible D gene TRBD1, 5 bases. Germline loops: CDR1 MNHNS, CDR2 SASEGT. The CDR3 has 15 residues. The V and J ends lost 1 base and 0 bases respectively, with 9 bases between them. CDR3 sequence reads: CASSEVAGTNYGYTF. The CDR3 coding sequence is TGTGCCAGCAGTGAAGTCGCAGGGACTAACTATGGCTACACCTTC.

By share, this clone ranks as medium-sized. The chain recombines TRBV11-2 with TRBJ2-3; 13 nucleotides line up with TRBD2. The CDR3 runs 16 residues. V shed 3 bases, J shed 1 base, and the junction held 1 base outside the gene matches. From germline, CDR1 is SGHAT and CDR2 FQNNGV. For the CDR3, the DNA is TGTGCCAGCAGCTTTACTAGCGGGAGGGGCACAGATACGCAGTATTTT. It encodes CASSFTSGRGTDTQYF.

The rearrangement links TRBV7-9 to TRBJ2-1; 9 bases agree with TRBD2. V shed 4 bases, J shed 7 bases, and the junction held 11 bases outside the gene matches. CDR3 length: 16 residues. The germline V gene has CDR1 SEHNR and CDR2 FQNEAQ (reference sequence). The CDR3 here is CASSSLTSGPRNEQFF. The CDR3, as DNA: TGTGCCAGCAGCTCCTTGACTAGCGGCCCTAGGAATGAGCAGTTCTTC.

This clone was counted a few times. The genes are TRBV5-5 and TRBJ2-7; a weak D match, TRBD2 (6 bases). The CDR3 has 14 amino acids. The V end was cut by 0 bases, the J end by 2 bases, with 9 bases between. The germline gives CDR1 SGHKS, CDR2 YYEKEE (reference sequence). CDR3 sequence (DNA): TGTGCCAGCAGCTTGGCCGGGAGTGCCTACGAGCAGTACTTC. It translates to CASSLAGSAYEQYF.

The genes are TRBV9 and TRBJ2-3, with TRBD2 as a possible D gene (6 bases). Trimming took off 0 bases at V and 1 base at J, with 9 bases between the two ends. CDR1 is SGDLS and CDR2 is YYNGEE in the germline V gene. The CDR3 has 15 amino acids. The CDR3 spells CASSVAGVGTDTQYF. In DNA, the CDR3 is TGTGCCAGCAGCGTAGCGGGGGTGGGCACAGATACGCAGTATTTT.

J is TRBJ2-7 and V is TRBV7-2; 8 nucleotides align to TRBD2. Germline V lookup: CDR1 SGHTA, CDR2 FQGNSA. With V trimmed by 5 bases and J by 0 bases, 6 bases remained unmatched. The CDR3 runs 15 residues. The CDR3: CASSARLANSYEQYF. The CDR3 DNA reads as TGTGCCAGCAGCGCCCGACTAGCGAACTCCTACGAGCAGTACTTC.

This clone was seen once. V is TRBV7-3 and J is TRBJ2-5, with D possibly being TRBD1 (6 bases). This CDR3 region has 15 residues. Per germline, CDR1 SGHTA and CDR2 FQGTGA. The V end was cut by 5 bases, the J end by 4 bases, with 17 bases between. CDR3 coding DNA: TGTGCCAGCAGCCCCACGGGACAAAAATCAGAGACCCAGTACTTC. Amino acid sequence: CASSPTGQKSETQYF.

This chain links TRBV5-6 with TRBJ2-5; 7 bases line up with TRBD1. Germline V gene sequence: CDR1 SGHDT, CDR2 YYEEEE. With V trimmed by 2 bases and J by 5 bases, 6 bases remained unmatched. The CDR3 totals 14 residues. CDR3 DNA sequence: TGTGCCAGCAGCTTTCCAGGGGGAAGGGAGACCCAGTACTTC. Translation: CASSFPGGRETQYF.

This clone was seen more than once but under ten times. The rearrangement uses TRBV5-5 and TRBJ1-4, with TRBD1 as a possible D gene (6 bases). Trimming took off 1 base at V and 8 bases at J, with 15 bases between the two ends. The germline V gene encodes CDR1 SGHKS and CDR2 YYEKEE (reference sequence). CDR3 size: 15 residues. The CDR3 DNA reads as TGTGCCAGCAGCTTGTGGGCAGGGGAAGGCGAAAAACTGTTTTTT. Protein sequence: CASSLWAGEGEKLFF.

V and J are TRBV28 and TRBJ1-5; no definite D call. CDR3 size: 16 residues. Trimming stripped 2 bases from V and 1 base from J, with 12 bases between. Germline-derived CDR1 and CDR2 are MDHEN and SYDVKM. The CDR3 protein is CASSLPQAGSNQPQHF. CDR3 sequence (DNA): TGTGCCAGCAGTTTACCCCAGGCCGGCAGCAATCAGCCCCAGCATTTT.

The chain joins TRBV7-2 to TRBJ2-5; 11 nucleotides agree with TRBD2. Germline-derived CDR1 and CDR2 are SGHTA and FQGNSA. There are 16 residues in the CDR3. The V segment lost 5 bases and the J segment 4 bases; nucleotides outside the gene matches: 9. The CDR3 coding sequence is TGTGCCAGCAGCCCTAGGGCCCTAGCGGGGGGAGAGACCCAGTACTTC. Translating it yields CASSPRALAGGETQYF.